Here is one T cell receptor beta chain with its context. As yet, its antigen is unknown. Germline and junction disagree at one end, which may indicate a read error. Investigators profiled TCR beta VDJ and CDR3 from genomic DNA template. TCRdb reprocessed the reads via MiXCR and lists one record per CDR3 protein. The sample holds some 220,000 distinct CDR3 sequences; 30% to 40% are singletons and the top ten take around 1.1%. CDR3 size: 15 residues. Germline V gene sequence: CDR1 ENHRY, CDR2 SYGVKD. This sample was taken from a study of CD8+CD57+ T cells in acquired aplastic anemia. Turning to the study itself: Sorted CD4+ plus CD8+ cells gave DNA averaging roughly 3 ug. On average, healthy donors gave 8.5 million to 14 million reads for CD4+ cells. Study-wide results and caveats: Significant differences in CD8+ Simpson's diversity were not observed between patients and controls. Some 30 was the count of CD8+ CDR3 sequences that patients shared with controls.

Source material: sorted CD4+, CD8+, or CD8+CD57+ T cells (not recorded which) from PBMCs. The sequence was collected from a human donor in good health, serving as a control. The rearrangement joins TRBV10-3 to TRBJ1-1, with a tentative D call TRBD1 (5 bases). DNA for the CDR3: TGTGCCAGCAGTTACAAACCGGGGCTGAACACTGAAGCTTTCTTT. Translation: CASSYKPGLNTEAFF.